This TCR beta chain appears in the sequencing data of a study of TIL therapy for anti-PD-1-resistant metastatic lung cancer. Whole-study context: Half of patients were current or former smokers. Tumors carried a median about 1.6 non-synonymous mutations per megabase.

The time point was: pre-treatment sample, taken before nivolumab and TIL therapy. As regards this clone: Its antigen is unknown.

Study-wide results and caveats: TIL clonotype persistence in blood showed no apparent association with response.

Sequencing used immunoSEQ v3. The protocol was immunoSEQ multiplex PCR, while the TCRdb copy is restricted to in-frame clones and leaves out a portion. The table shows roughly 60,000 clones, with roughly 84% occurring only once. The receptor comes from a person aged 25 to 85 with non-small cell lung cancer. Specimen: blood, collected at baseline.

This chain's CDR3 is CATSRAANLRAFF. CDR3 DNA: TGTGCCACCAGCAGAGCGGCCAATCTGCGGGCTTTCTTT. The rearrangement links TRBV15 to TRBJ1-1; D not resolved. Trimming cost V 1 base and J 11 bases, with 14 bases left between them. The CDR3 has 13 amino acids. CDR1 and CDR2 (germline): LNHNV, YYDKDF (reference sequence).